This is a list of T cell receptor beta chains from one sample in a study of blood T cell repertoires in COVID-19. Sequencing used immunoSEQ multiplex PCR; TCRdb keeps in-frame clones, though not all of them. The table has over 120,000 clones, 75% to 85% seen once. Sequencing was carried out using peripheral blood. Receptor source: a woman aged 70-85 years with COVID-19, enrolled during active disease. Each CDR3 is given with its conserved first and last residue. Fields, in order: clone size, V gene, D gene, J gene, CDR3 DNA, CDR3 protein. A D gene is named only where the DNA matches it firmly. Clone size appears in some rows only: once, few, many, or a class for an expanded clone.

abundance: .; v_gene: TRBV29-1; d_gene: TRBD1; j_gene: TRBJ1-1; CDR3nt: TGCAGCGTCAACAGGGGGCAGCGGAACACTGAAGCTTTCTTT; CDR3aa: CSVNRGQRNTEAFF
abundance: few; v_gene: TRBV6-5; d_gene: TRBD1; j_gene: TRBJ1-2; CDR3nt: TGTGCCAGTGAGGGTGGACAGGGCTCCCTTGGCTACACCTTC; CDR3aa: CASEGGQGSLGYTF
abundance: few; v_gene: TRBV3-1/TRBV3-2; d_gene: .; j_gene: TRBJ2-5; CDR3nt: TGTGCCAGCAGCCAAGGGCCTCAAGAGACCCAGTACTTC; CDR3aa: CASSQGPQETQYF
abundance: .; v_gene: TRBV2; d_gene: .; j_gene: TRBJ1-1; CDR3nt: TGTGCCAGCAGGGGCAGGCAGAACACTGAAGCTTTCTTT; CDR3aa: CASRGRQNTEAFF
abundance: once; v_gene: TRBV7-7; d_gene: TRBD1; j_gene: TRBJ2-5; CDR3nt: TGTGCTAGCAGCCCCGGATTAGGGACAGGGGGAGAGACCCAGTACTTC; CDR3aa: CASSPGLGTGGETQYF
abundance: .; v_gene: TRBV6-2/TRBV6-3; d_gene: TRBD2; j_gene: TRBJ2-1; CDR3nt: TGTGCCAGCAGTCCCCGGACTAGCGGGGGGCGCAATGAGCAGTTCTTC; CDR3aa: CASSPRTSGGRNEQFF
abundance: few; v_gene: TRBV7-9; d_gene: .; j_gene: TRBJ2-7; CDR3nt: TGTGCCAGCAGCTCCTACTACGAGCAGTACTTC; CDR3aa: CASSSYYEQYF
abundance: .; v_gene: TRBV19; d_gene: .; j_gene: TRBJ2-1; CDR3nt: TGTGCCAGTAGTCCTCCCGGGTGGTATGAGCAGTTCTTC; CDR3aa: CASSPPGWYEQFF
abundance: .; v_gene: TRBV7-9; d_gene: .; j_gene: TRBJ1-1; CDR3nt: TGTGCCAGCAGCCCCGTCCGACAGGCTCCCGAAGCTTTCTTT; CDR3aa: CASSPVRQAPEAFF
abundance: once; v_gene: TRBV7-9; d_gene: TRBD2; j_gene: TRBJ2-1; CDR3nt: TGTGCCAGCAGCTTAGGTGGGACTATAAATTACAATGAGCAGTTCTTC; CDR3aa: CASSLGGTINYNEQFF
abundance: .; v_gene: TRBV6-6; d_gene: TRBD2; j_gene: TRBJ2-1; CDR3nt: TGTGCCAGCAGTGGCGGACTAGCAGTCAATGAGCAGTTCTTC; CDR3aa: CASSGGLAVNEQFF
abundance: .; v_gene: TRBV9; d_gene: TRBD1; j_gene: TRBJ2-1; CDR3nt: TGTGCCAGCAGCGCCGACAGGGCTTCAGGTTCTGAGCAGTTCTTC; CDR3aa: CASSADRASGSEQFF
abundance: .; v_gene: TRBV9; d_gene: .; j_gene: TRBJ1-3; CDR3nt: TGTGCCAGCAGCGTAGCTGCAGGACTATCTGGAAACACCATATATTTT; CDR3aa: CASSVAAGLSGNTIYF
abundance: .; v_gene: TRBV12-5; d_gene: .; j_gene: TRBJ2-1; CDR3nt: TGTGCTAGTGGTTTGGACTACCTGGGGCAGTTCTTC; CDR3aa: CASGLDYLGQFF
abundance: .; v_gene: TRBV29-1; d_gene: .; j_gene: TRBJ1-2; CDR3nt: TGCAGCGTGCTGGACAGCTATGGCTACACCTTC; CDR3aa: CSVLDSYGYTF
abundance: .; v_gene: TRBV30; d_gene: .; j_gene: TRBJ1-3; CDR3nt: TGTGCCTGGGGAGGGAGGGACTCTGGAAACACCATATATTTT; CDR3aa: CAWGGRDSGNTIYF
abundance: .; v_gene: TRBV5-1; d_gene: TRBD2; j_gene: TRBJ2-7; CDR3nt: TGCGCCAGCAGCTTGGGGCTAGCGGGGGGCCGTTCCTACGAGCAGTACTTC; CDR3aa: CASSLGLAGGRSYEQYF
abundance: .; v_gene: TRBV30; d_gene: TRBD1; j_gene: TRBJ1-4; CDR3nt: TGTGCCTGGAGTGCGACAGGGGGCGATGAAAAACTGTTTTTT; CDR3aa: CAWSATGGDEKLFF
abundance: once; v_gene: TRBV9; d_gene: .; j_gene: TRBJ2-4; CDR3nt: TGTGCCAGCAGCGTAGGGGCAGGTGAGGAGGGAAACATTCAGTACTTC; CDR3aa: CASSVGAGEEGNIQYF
abundance: few; v_gene: TRBV2; d_gene: .; j_gene: TRBJ2-7; CDR3nt: TGTGCCAGCAGCCCCACACCCTCGGAGACCTACGAGCAGTACTTC; CDR3aa: CASSPTPSETYEQYF
abundance: .; v_gene: TRBV30; d_gene: TRBD1; j_gene: TRBJ2-1; CDR3nt: TGTGCCTGGAGGGTTTCCTTCGCCGGGACAGGGACCCACAATGAGCAGTTCTTC; CDR3aa: CAWRVSFAGTGTHNEQFF
abundance: once; v_gene: TRBV6-2/TRBV6-3; d_gene: TRBD2; j_gene: TRBJ2-3; CDR3nt: TGTGCCAGCAGCCAAGCGGGGGAGGCAGATACGCAGTATTTT; CDR3aa: CASSQAGEADTQYF
abundance: .; v_gene: TRBV5-4; d_gene: TRBD1; j_gene: TRBJ1-1; CDR3nt: TGTGCCAGCAGCTTCCGGACAGGGAGACCTTATTTT; CDR3aa: CASSFRTGRPYF
abundance: once; v_gene: TRBV7-9; d_gene: TRBD1; j_gene: TRBJ2-4; CDR3nt: TGTGCCAGCAGCTCAGCCGGGACAGAAAACATTCAGTACTTC; CDR3aa: CASSSAGTENIQYF
abundance: few; v_gene: TRBV30; d_gene: TRBD1; j_gene: TRBJ1-5; CDR3nt: TGTGCCTGGAGTGCGGGACAGGGAGGCCAGCCCCAGCATTTT; CDR3aa: CAWSAGQGGQPQHF
abundance: .; v_gene: TRBV9; d_gene: .; j_gene: TRBJ2-3; CDR3nt: TGTGCCAGCAGCGTAGTGGGGGGGCATGGCACAGATACGCAGTATTTT; CDR3aa: CASSVVGGHGTDTQYF
abundance: .; v_gene: TRBV5-1; d_gene: TRBD1; j_gene: TRBJ1-3; CDR3nt: TGCGCCAGCAGCTCGGGACAGGGGGTAAACACCATATATTTT; CDR3aa: CASSSGQGVNTIYF
abundance: .; v_gene: TRBV7-3; d_gene: TRBD1; j_gene: TRBJ2-2; CDR3nt: TGTGCCAGCAGCCAAACAGGGGCCACCGGGGAGCTGTTTTTT; CDR3aa: CASSQTGATGELFF
abundance: .; v_gene: TRBV9; d_gene: .; j_gene: TRBJ1-3; CDR3nt: TGTGCCAGCAGTGGGGGGGCGGTAGGAAACACCATATATTTT; CDR3aa: CASSGGAVGNTIYF
abundance: few; v_gene: TRBV9; d_gene: TRBD1; j_gene: TRBJ1-6; CDR3nt: TGTGCCAGCAGCCCCACAGGGGTCAATTCACCCCTCCACTTT; CDR3aa: CASSPTGVNSPLHF
abundance: .; v_gene: TRBV3-1/TRBV3-2; d_gene: .; j_gene: TRBJ1-1; CDR3nt: TGTGCCAGCAGCAACACGTACACTGAAGCTTTCTTT; CDR3aa: CASSNTYTEAFF
abundance: .; v_gene: TRBV18; d_gene: TRBD2; j_gene: TRBJ2-7; CDR3nt: TGTGCCAGCTCAGCCAGCGGGACTAGCGGGATGGGGGCCTCCTACGAGCAGTACTTC; CDR3aa: CASSASGTSGMGASYEQYF
abundance: .; v_gene: TRBV18; d_gene: .; j_gene: TRBJ1-4; CDR3nt: TGTGCCAGCTCGCAACTGGGAGCAGGGGCGCGATCGGAAAAACTGTTTTTT; CDR3aa: CASSQLGAGARSEKLFF
abundance: once; v_gene: TRBV19; d_gene: .; j_gene: TRBJ1-5; CDR3nt: TGTGCCAGTAAGGATCCGGGGCGAACAGGGAGTCAGCCCCAGCATTTT; CDR3aa: CASKDPGRTGSQPQHF
abundance: .; v_gene: TRBV28; d_gene: .; j_gene: TRBJ1-2; CDR3nt: TGTGCCAGCAGTTTCCCGGGGAGAGGTTATGGCTACACCTTC; CDR3aa: CASSFPGRGYGYTF
abundance: .; v_gene: TRBV2; d_gene: TRBD2; j_gene: TRBJ2-3; CDR3nt: TGTGCCAGCAGATTACTAGCGGGGGGAAGCACAGATACGCAGTATTTT; CDR3aa: CASRLLAGGSTDTQYF
abundance: .; v_gene: TRBV7-2; d_gene: TRBD2; j_gene: TRBJ2-1; CDR3nt: TGTGCCAGCACCCCAGCGGGGGCTTACAATGAGCAGTTCTTC; CDR3aa: CASTPAGAYNEQFF
abundance: .; v_gene: TRBV28; d_gene: .; j_gene: TRBJ1-6; CDR3nt: TGTGCCAGCAGTTTGGTCGGGGATTCACCCCTCCACTTT; CDR3aa: CASSLVGDSPLHF
abundance: .; v_gene: TRBV19; d_gene: .; j_gene: TRBJ2-1; CDR3nt: TGTGCCAGTACCCCCAGCCAAAGGGGGTACAATGAGCAGTTCTTC; CDR3aa: CASTPSQRGYNEQFF
abundance: .; v_gene: TRBV18; d_gene: .; j_gene: TRBJ1-1; CDR3nt: TGTGCCAGCTCACCATCTGCAGGCATGAACACTGAAGCTTTCTTT; CDR3aa: CASSPSAGMNTEAFF
abundance: .; v_gene: TRBV4-1; d_gene: TRBD1; j_gene: TRBJ1-1; CDR3nt: TGCGCCAGCAGCCAAGCTACCGGGACAGCTGAAGCTTTCTTT; CDR3aa: CASSQATGTAEAFF
abundance: .; v_gene: TRBV11-3; d_gene: .; j_gene: TRBJ1-5; CDR3nt: TGTGCCAGCTGCTTATTTGGCAGTCAGCCCCAGCATTTT; CDR3aa: CASCLFGSQPQHF
abundance: few; v_gene: TRBV11-2; d_gene: TRBD1; j_gene: TRBJ1-1; CDR3nt: TGTGCCAGCAGCTTATCAGGGGGCGCCGGTTCTGAAGCTTTCTTT; CDR3aa: CASSLSGGAGSEAFF
abundance: once; v_gene: TRBV7-3; d_gene: TRBD1; j_gene: TRBJ2-2; CDR3nt: TGTGCCAGCAGCAAAAACAGGGGCGCCGGGGAGCTGTTTTTT; CDR3aa: CASSKNRGAGELFF
abundance: .; v_gene: TRBV5-6; d_gene: .; j_gene: TRBJ1-5; CDR3nt: TGTGCCAGCAGCTTGTCGGGTGATAGCAATCAGCCCCAGCATTTT; CDR3aa: CASSLSGDSNQPQHF
abundance: .; v_gene: TRBV19; d_gene: .; j_gene: TRBJ1-1; CDR3nt: TGTGCCAGTAGTATAGTGGAGGGGTCGGGTGAAGCTTTCTTT; CDR3aa: CASSIVEGSGEAFF
abundance: once; v_gene: TRBV2; d_gene: TRBD1; j_gene: TRBJ1-2; CDR3nt: TGTGCCAGCAGTGCCCAGGGACAGGAAGGGGGCTACACCTTC; CDR3aa: CASSAQGQEGGYTF
abundance: .; v_gene: TRBV10-3; d_gene: TRBD1; j_gene: TRBJ2-5; CDR3nt: TGTGCCATCGGACAGGGGGCGAGGGAGGCCCAGTACTTC; CDR3aa: CAIGQGAREAQYF
abundance: .; v_gene: TRBV11-2; d_gene: TRBD1; j_gene: TRBJ1-1; CDR3nt: TGTGCCAGCAGTCCCCGATTGGACAGGGGGAACACTGAAGCTTTCTTT; CDR3aa: CASSPRLDRGNTEAFF
abundance: .; v_gene: TRBV19; d_gene: .; j_gene: TRBJ2-3; CDR3nt: TGTGCCAGTAAACGTTCGGGGAGCACAGATACGCAGTATTTT; CDR3aa: CASKRSGSTDTQYF
abundance: .; v_gene: TRBV18; d_gene: .; j_gene: TRBJ1-2; CDR3nt: TGTGCCAGCTCAACGGGGTATGGCTACACCTTC; CDR3aa: CASSTGYGYTF
abundance: .; v_gene: TRBV28; d_gene: .; j_gene: TRBJ1-3; CDR3nt: TGTGCCAGCAGTTTCAGGGGTTCCGGAAACACCATATATTTT; CDR3aa: CASSFRGSGNTIYF